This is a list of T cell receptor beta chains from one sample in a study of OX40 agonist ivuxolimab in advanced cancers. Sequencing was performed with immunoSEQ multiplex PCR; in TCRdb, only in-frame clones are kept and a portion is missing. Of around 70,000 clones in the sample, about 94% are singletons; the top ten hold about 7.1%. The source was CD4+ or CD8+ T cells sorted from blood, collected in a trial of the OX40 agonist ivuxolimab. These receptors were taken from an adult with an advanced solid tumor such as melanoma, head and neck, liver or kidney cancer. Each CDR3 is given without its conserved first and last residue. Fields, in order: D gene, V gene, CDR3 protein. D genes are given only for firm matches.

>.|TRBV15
ATSPTRQPPYEQY
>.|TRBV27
ASSLSSGELF
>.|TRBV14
ASCLGTFNEQF
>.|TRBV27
ASSPRGSTDTQY
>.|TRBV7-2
ASSLELTGGYEQY
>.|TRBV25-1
ASSGEATDTQY
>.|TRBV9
ASSPKGPNEQY
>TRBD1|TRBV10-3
AISETGQGILNTGELF
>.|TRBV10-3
AISESYPYEQY
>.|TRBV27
ASRTYYEQY
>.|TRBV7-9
ASSQVGAAEKLF
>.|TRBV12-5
ASGWTPSEPQH
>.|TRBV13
ASSLGAGATAPEQY
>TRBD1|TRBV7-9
ASSPMGRGSGYT
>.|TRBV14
ASSQELSTDTQY
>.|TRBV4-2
ASSQSSETQY
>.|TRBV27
ASSLNRAYEQY
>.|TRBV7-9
ASSEPYGYT
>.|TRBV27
ASSLSIGYYEQY
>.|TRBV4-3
ASSQDIGTPYYGYT
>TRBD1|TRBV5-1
ASSPLLGQADHYGYT
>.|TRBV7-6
ASSHGGSNEKLF
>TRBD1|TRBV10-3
ASSYSTDRGGQPQH
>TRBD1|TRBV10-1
ASSGSIGVPGQKAYEQY
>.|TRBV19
ASSIAFARVATNEKLF
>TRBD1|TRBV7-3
ASSPGQALQETQY
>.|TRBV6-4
ASSDDIRAYGYT
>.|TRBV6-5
ASSRMEGYTEAF
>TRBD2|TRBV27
ASSVLAGDTYNEQF
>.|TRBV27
ASSFSGNNEQF
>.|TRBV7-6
ASSTYPGSPTNTEAF
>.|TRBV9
ASSVWGDNSPLH
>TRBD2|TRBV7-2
ASSLGITSGQETQY
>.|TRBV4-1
ASSQVLQAYEQY
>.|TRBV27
ASQNRGGSYNEQF
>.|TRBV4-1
ASSLTDGNTEAF
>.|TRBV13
ASSLRGAASGANVLT
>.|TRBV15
ATSRDRGSSYEQY
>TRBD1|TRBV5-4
ASSPITSGTGGDYGYT
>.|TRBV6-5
ASSGDRLNAPQH